The T cell receptor (beta chain) described here comes from a study of glioma-infiltrating T cells. Many counts were recorded for this clonotype. V was clipped by 2 bases and J by 1 base; unmatched bases: 4. Per the germline V gene, CDR1 is MNHEY and CDR2 is SVGEGT. The CDR3 extends over 17 amino acids. Amplification of TCR alpha and beta CDR3 regions from RNA used iRepertoire nested multiplex PCR. TCRdb reprocessed the multiplex PCR reads via MiXCR and lists one record per CDR3 protein. The data show under 200,000 distinct CDR3 sequences, with 30% to 40% seen just once and around 20% held by the top ten.

The sequenced sample was glioma tissue, nonneoplastic brain tissue, or PBMCs (not recorded which). The receptor was isolated from a human donor with low-grade glioma or glioblastoma, undergoing nonglioma brain surgery, or in good health (not recorded which). This chain joins TRBV6-2 or TRBV6-3 and TRBJ2-2; 10 positions agree with TRBD2. The CDR3 region is CASSYVGLAENTGELFF. The DNA of the CDR3 is TGTGCCAGCAGTTACGTCGGACTAGCGGAGAACACCGGGGAGCTGTTTTTT.